Reported below is one TCR beta chain. Its cognate antigen has yet to be identified. The input lacks base qualities; no much larger clone sits a single base away. This sample was taken from a study of blood T cell repertoires in COVID-19 (dated by TCRdb to the early 2020s). As for the study more broadly: Samples from collaborators originated in the United States, Italy and Spain and spanned both the acute and convalescent phases of COVID-19. The prospective study material was composed of cDNA or gDNA derived from T cells, B-cell-depleted T cells, or PBMCs. Subjects who had been exposed to COVID-19, were actively infected with it, or had recovered from it provided the deeply sampled blood TCRbeta repertoires that made up the dataset. The repertoires were made available in a free public database intended to serve as a resource for research on the immune response to SARS-CoV-2. The samples were drawn from the first 160 participants of the ongoing ImmuneRACE study and from under 1,500 subjects provided by 6 global collaborators. Nearly every sample came with metadata listing a de-identified subject ID, COVID-19 status, age in years and sex. Where available, HLA class I and class II types were obtained from metadata supplied by the sample provider rather than from assay-based typing. General conclusions and limits of the study: The quantity of clinical and demographic metadata differed by source and by participant and was supplied without curation.

One collaborating source in Seattle enrolled patients while the patients were actively infected and followed the patients over time throughout the course of disease. The collaborating institutions used their own protocols to collect whole blood in K2EDTA tubes. Collaborator samples were shipped for TCRbeta analysis as frozen whole blood, isolated PBMCs, or DNA extracted from either sample type. CDR3 length: 13 amino acids, cysteine to phenylalanine. The read is trimmed to its CDR3 DNA, 39 bases read in frame from base 1. CDR1 LGHNT and CDR2 FRNRAP are derived from the germline V gene. The junction shows trimming of 2 bases on V and 6 bases on J, plus 10 bases between the germline ends. TCRbeta CDR3 regions were amplified from genomic DNA using the immunoSEQ Assay, a bias-controlled multiplex PCR. In the source study's methods: Nucleated cell counts per sample were estimated from amplification of reference gene primers within the assay. To quantify the absolute abundance of each unique TCRbeta CDR3 rearrangement, sequence reads were collapsed and filtered. For each sample, productive Simpson clonality was calculated as the square root of Simpson's diversity index across productive rearrangements. This is the immuneACCESS table as TCRdb keeps it, with only in-frame sequences that have V and J called. A part of the clones is gone; compared with another copy, unresolved V genes explain less than half, and the rest is unexplained. The V and J calls and clone size are taken from that table; D and trimming were inferred from the DNA. Counted in this sample were more than 300,000 clones; more than 70% of them appeared once. The top ten constitute about 10% of the sample.

The clonotype originates from a woman aged 25 to 39 with COVID-19, enrolled during active disease. Sequencing was carried out using peripheral blood. This sequence uses TRBV12-5 and TRBJ1-1, with a tentative D gene TRBD1 over 5 matching bases. This receptor carries the CDR3 CASGLKVGAEAFF. The nucleotides are TGTGCTAGTGGTTTGAAGGTAGGGGCTGAAGCTTTCTTT.